The TCR beta chain described here comes from a study of T cells after yellow fever vaccination (dated 2019 in TCRdb). Concerning the study at large: Libraries from fractions with low cell numbers were prepared with the SMART-Seq v4 Ultra Low Input RNA kit. Blood samples were taken at several timepoints before and after primary and secondary immunization, and bulk PBMC replicates and cell subsets were isolated. The cohort comprised two healthy male donors, one aged 18 to 29 and one aged 30 to 40 years. To track T-cell clones before and after primary and booster YFV17D yellow fever vaccination, bulk TCR alpha and beta repertoires were sequenced longitudinally.

Taken with the paper, the label for treatment or condition translates to: live attenuated yellow fever vaccine strain. PBMCs were isolated from peripheral blood using a standard Ficoll-Paque protocol. CD4 and CD8 T-cell fractions were isolated with Dynabeads CD4 and CD8 positive selection kits. TriZol was used to extract RNA from bulk PBMCs, CD4 and CD8 fractions, and dextramer-positive and dextramer-negative fractions. This clonotype showed up many times. It has no known antigen specificity. The input lacks base qualities; no much larger clone sits a single base away. What the authors observed across the whole study: Most clones expanded after primary vaccination were re-detected after the booster (96% of CD4 and about 88% of CD8), suggesting broad memory maintenance. Compared with the primary T-cell response, the secondary T-cell response was weaker but faster, peaking on day 5 rather than day 15. A small share of clonotypes occurred in both CD4 and CD8 compartments, likely arising from convergent recombination. Computational filtering was required because FACS-sorted repertoires could contain abundant contaminating clonotypes from the bulk population. The study included only two donors, which limits how far the findings can be generalized.

Synthesis of TCR cDNA relied on 5'RACE template switching, a step that introduced a universal primer site along with unique molecular identifiers. Priming of cDNA synthesis was performed from both the TCR alpha and TCR beta constant segments. Library amplification used two PCR steps, and the second PCR step added sample barcodes and sequencing adapters. Libraries were sequenced on Illumina HiSeq 2500 (2x100 bp) or NovaSeq (2x150 bp). Per the original workflow: MIGEC was used to demultiplex reads and collapse the reads into UMI consensus sequences, and MiXCR was used for V(D)J alignment. Using edgeR on replicate PBMC samples, clonotypes were called vaccine-responding if FDR was below 0.01 and the log2 fold change was above 5 up to day 15. Bulk clonotypes were assigned CD4 or CD8 identity according to which sequenced CD4 or CD8 repertoire held them at higher abundance. The public reads were reanalyzed by TCRdb: fastp trimming at Q25, MiXCR alignment, in-frame beta chains only. Each entry is one CDR3 protein sequence, shown with its most common DNA and genes. None of the V and J calls come from the authors' own analysis; TCRdb made them. The sample profile shows about 30,000 distinct CDR3 sequences; 5% to 6% of them were found once. The ten most abundant clones make up over 40% of the sample.

The cysteine opens and the phenylalanine closes a CDR3 of 14 amino acids. This entry keeps only the CDR3 DNA: 42 bases, framed from base 1. CDR1 SQVTM and CDR2 ANQGSEA were looked up in the germline V gene. The V end loses 4 bases and the J end loses 0 bases, and a stretch of 13 bases separates them. This clonotype originated in a man aged 30 to 39 who received the YFV17D yellow fever vaccine. Recombination connected TRBV29-1 to TRBJ2-7, and the D gene may be TRBD1, 6 bases matching. Sequencing was performed on CD8+ T cells sorted from PBMCs, taken 10 days after the yellow fever booster vaccination. The CDR3 region: CSVGVDRSSYEQYF. The sequenced DNA: TGCAGCGTTGGGGTTGACAGGAGCTCCTACGAGCAGTACTTC.